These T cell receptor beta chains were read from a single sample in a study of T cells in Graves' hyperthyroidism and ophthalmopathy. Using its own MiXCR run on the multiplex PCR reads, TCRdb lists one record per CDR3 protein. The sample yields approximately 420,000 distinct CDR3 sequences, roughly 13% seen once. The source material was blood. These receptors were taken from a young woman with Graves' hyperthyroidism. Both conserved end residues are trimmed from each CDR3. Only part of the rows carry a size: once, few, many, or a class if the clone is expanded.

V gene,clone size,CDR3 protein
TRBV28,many,ASSLVGTASFEQY
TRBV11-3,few,ASSPLAATGELF
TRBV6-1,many,ASSPEGLNYGYT
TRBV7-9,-,ASSYNRGSGNTIY
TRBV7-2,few,ASSLAGVLSGNTIY
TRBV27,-,ASSFLATGEPF
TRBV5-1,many,ASSLGTSGRDTQY
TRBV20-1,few,SARDGQGYGYT
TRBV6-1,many,ASSEWRAELAEQY
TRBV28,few,ASSLHKAF
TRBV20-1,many,SARTSGYQETQY
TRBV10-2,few,ASSEAGTGNTIY
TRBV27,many,ASSPPGQVYGYT
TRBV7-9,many,ASSRTGGTNEKLF
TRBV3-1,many,ASSQGGTGSGYT
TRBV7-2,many,ASSWDEDTEAF